These T cell receptor beta chains were read from a single sample in a study of blood T cell repertoires in COVID-19. The protocol was immunoSEQ multiplex PCR, while the TCRdb copy is restricted to in-frame clones and leaves out a portion. The sample has about 440,000 clones, 88% seen once. Sequences were obtained from peripheral blood. These TCRs come from a woman between 50 and 59 years old with COVID-19, enrolled during active disease. Each CDR3 is given without its conserved first and last residue. Not all rows give a size; the values are once, few, many and, for expanded clones, a class.

J gene: TRBJ1-1
V gene: TRBV5-4
clone size: NA
CDR3 protein: ADRGGDTEAF

J gene: TRBJ1-2
V gene: TRBV3-1/TRBV3-2
clone size: NA
CDR3 protein: ASSQVVTGLGGYT

J gene: TRBJ2-7
V gene: TRBV20-1
clone size: NA
CDR3 protein: SAGVGGTYEQY

J gene: TRBJ1-2
V gene: TRBV7-2
clone size: NA
CDR3 protein: ASSLIIAQGNYGYT

J gene: TRBJ2-3
V gene: TRBV4-1
clone size: once
CDR3 protein: ASRDRTSGGAGDTQY

J gene: TRBJ1-3
V gene: TRBV5-1
clone size: few
CDR3 protein: ASSSQGVENTIY

J gene: TRBJ1-6
V gene: TRBV6-5
clone size: NA
CDR3 protein: ASSYSPRGDSPLH

J gene: TRBJ1-1
V gene: TRBV3-1/TRBV3-2
clone size: NA
CDR3 protein: ASSPYRGLDTEAF

J gene: TRBJ1-1
V gene: TRBV11-3
clone size: NA
CDR3 protein: ASSSSPGTEAF

J gene: TRBJ2-7
V gene: TRBV2
clone size: once
CDR3 protein: ASSERVGQFYEQY

J gene: TRBJ1-2
V gene: TRBV3-1/TRBV3-2
clone size: NA
CDR3 protein: ASSPGQYYGYT

J gene: TRBJ1-4
V gene: TRBV2
clone size: NA
CDR3 protein: ASSPDRGREEKLF

J gene: TRBJ1-3
V gene: TRBV30
clone size: once
CDR3 protein: AWSALRGQLRGSYSGNTIY

J gene: TRBJ1-1
V gene: TRBV2
clone size: NA
CDR3 protein: ASSFWTGDEAF

J gene: TRBJ2-1
V gene: TRBV5-1
clone size: NA
CDR3 protein: ASRPAGANSYNEQF

J gene: TRBJ2-7
V gene: TRBV2
clone size: NA
CDR3 protein: ASRSGGSGSRQY

J gene: TRBJ1-3
V gene: TRBV15
clone size: NA
CDR3 protein: ATSREGRAGNTIY

J gene: TRBJ1-2
V gene: TRBV27
clone size: NA
CDR3 protein: ASRPTGDYGYT

J gene: TRBJ2-2
V gene: TRBV4-1
clone size: NA
CDR3 protein: ASSPLNTGELF

J gene: TRBJ1-1
V gene: TRBV19
clone size: NA
CDR3 protein: ASMPGVRARDTEAF

J gene: TRBJ1-2
V gene: TRBV5-1
clone size: NA
CDR3 protein: ASSSGQTWGYGYT

J gene: TRBJ1-2
V gene: TRBV27
clone size: NA
CDR3 protein: ASSPRQGSRVGYGYT